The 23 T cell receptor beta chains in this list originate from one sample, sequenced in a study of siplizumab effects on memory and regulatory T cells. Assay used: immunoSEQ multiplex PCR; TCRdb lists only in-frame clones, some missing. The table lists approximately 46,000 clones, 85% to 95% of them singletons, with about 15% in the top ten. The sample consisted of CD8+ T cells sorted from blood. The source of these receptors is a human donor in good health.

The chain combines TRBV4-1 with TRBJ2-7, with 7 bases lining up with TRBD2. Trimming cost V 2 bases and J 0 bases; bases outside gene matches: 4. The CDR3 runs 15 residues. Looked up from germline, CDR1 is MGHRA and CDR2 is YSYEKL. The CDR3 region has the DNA TGCGCCAGCAGCCAAATAGCGGGTAACTCCTACGAGCAGTACTTC. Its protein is CASSQIAGNSYEQYF.

The CDR3 nucleotides are TGTGCCAGCAGCTTAGGGACAGAGAACTATGGCTACACCTTC. It yields the protein CASSLGTENYGYTF. The genes are TRBV7-9 and TRBJ1-2, with D possibly being TRBD1 (6 bases). CDR3 length: 14 amino acids. Germline CDR1 and CDR2: SEHNR and FQNEAQ (reference sequence). V was trimmed by 1 base and J by 2 bases, leaving 8 bases between them.

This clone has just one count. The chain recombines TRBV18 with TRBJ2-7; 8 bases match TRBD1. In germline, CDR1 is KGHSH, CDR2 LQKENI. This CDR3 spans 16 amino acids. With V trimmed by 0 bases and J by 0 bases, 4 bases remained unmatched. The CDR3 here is CASSPPQGATSYEQYF. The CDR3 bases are TGTGCCAGCTCACCACCGCAGGGGGCTACCTCCTACGAGCAGTACTTC.

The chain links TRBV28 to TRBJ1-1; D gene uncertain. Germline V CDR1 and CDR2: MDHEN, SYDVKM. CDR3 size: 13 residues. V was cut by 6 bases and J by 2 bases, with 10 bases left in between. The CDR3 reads CASSWTGNTEAFF. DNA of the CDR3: TGTGCCAGCAGCTGGACTGGAAACACTGAAGCTTTCTTT. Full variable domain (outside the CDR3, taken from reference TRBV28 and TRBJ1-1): DVKVTQSSRYLVKRTGEKVFLECVQDMDHENMFWYRQDPGLGLRLIYFSYDVKMKEKGDIPEGYSVSREKKERFSLILESASTNQTSMYLCASSWTGNTEAFFGQGTRLTVV.

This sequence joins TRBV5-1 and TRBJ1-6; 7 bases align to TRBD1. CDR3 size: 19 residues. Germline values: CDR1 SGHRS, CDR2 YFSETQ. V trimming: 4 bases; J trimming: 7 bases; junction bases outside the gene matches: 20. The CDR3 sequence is CASSPERDTLGTVNSPLHF. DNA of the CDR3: TGCGCCAGCAGCCCGGAAAGGGACACCCTTGGGACAGTGAATTCACCCCTCCACTTT.

The CDR3 DNA reads as TGTGCCATCAGTAGGGGGGTCAATCAGCCCCAGCATTTT. Its translation: CAISRGVNQPQHF. The chain carries TRBV10-3 and TRBJ1-5; D may be TRBD1 (6 bases). The CDR3 is made up of 13 amino acids. V lost 5 bases and J 3 bases, leaving 8 bases between the germline ends. Germline V CDR1 and CDR2: ENHRY, SYGVKD.

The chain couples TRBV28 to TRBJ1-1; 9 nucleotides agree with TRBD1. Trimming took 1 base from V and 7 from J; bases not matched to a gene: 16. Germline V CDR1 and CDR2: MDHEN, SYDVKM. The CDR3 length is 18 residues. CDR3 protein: CASSLLVGGTGTTFEAFF. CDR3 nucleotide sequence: TGTGCCAGCAGTTTATTAGTAGGTGGGACAGGGACGACATTTGAAGCTTTCTTT. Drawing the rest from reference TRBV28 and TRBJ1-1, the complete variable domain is DVKVTQSSRYLVKRTGEKVFLECVQDMDHENMFWYRQDPGLGLRLIYFSYDVKMKEKGDIPEGYSVSREKKERFSLILESASTNQTSMYLCASSLLVGGTGTTFEAFFGQGTRLTVV.

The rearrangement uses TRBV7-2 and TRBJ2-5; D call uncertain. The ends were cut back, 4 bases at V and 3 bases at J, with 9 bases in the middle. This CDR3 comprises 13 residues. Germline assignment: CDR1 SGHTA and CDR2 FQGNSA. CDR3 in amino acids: CASSSYSEETQYF. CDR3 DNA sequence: TGTGCCAGCAGCTCATACAGCGAAGAGACCCAGTACTTC.

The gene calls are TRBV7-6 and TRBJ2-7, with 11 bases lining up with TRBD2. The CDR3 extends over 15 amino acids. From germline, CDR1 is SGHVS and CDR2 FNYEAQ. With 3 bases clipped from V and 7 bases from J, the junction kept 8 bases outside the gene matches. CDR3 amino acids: CASSLTSGVFGEQYF. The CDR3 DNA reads TGTGCCAGCAGCTTGACTAGCGGGGTCTTTGGTGAGCAGTACTTC.

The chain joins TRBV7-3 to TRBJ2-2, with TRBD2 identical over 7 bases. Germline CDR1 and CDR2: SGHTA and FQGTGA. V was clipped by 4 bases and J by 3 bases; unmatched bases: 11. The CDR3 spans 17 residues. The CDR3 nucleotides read TGTGCCAGCAGCTCTGTCGGGGCTAGCGGTTACACCGGGGAGCTGTTTTTT. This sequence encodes CASSSVGASGYTGELFF.

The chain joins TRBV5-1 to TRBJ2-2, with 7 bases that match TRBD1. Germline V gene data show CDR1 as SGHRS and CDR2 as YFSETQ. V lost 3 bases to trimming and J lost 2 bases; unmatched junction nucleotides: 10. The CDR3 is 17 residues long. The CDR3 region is CASSSQGDRANTGELFF. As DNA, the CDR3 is TGCGCCAGCAGCTCCCAAGGAGACAGGGCCAACACCGGGGAGCTGTTTTTT.

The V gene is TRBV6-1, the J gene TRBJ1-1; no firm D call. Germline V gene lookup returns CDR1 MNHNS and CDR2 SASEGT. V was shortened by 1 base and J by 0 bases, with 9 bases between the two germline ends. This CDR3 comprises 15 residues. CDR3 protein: CASSEERTLNTEAFF. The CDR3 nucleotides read TGTGCCAGCAGTGAAGAAAGGACCTTGAACACTGAAGCTTTCTTT.

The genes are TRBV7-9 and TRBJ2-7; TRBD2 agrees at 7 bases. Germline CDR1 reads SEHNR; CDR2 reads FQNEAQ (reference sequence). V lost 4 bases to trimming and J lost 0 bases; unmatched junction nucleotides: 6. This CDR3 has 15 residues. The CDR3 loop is CASSSTSESSYEQYF. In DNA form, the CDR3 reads TGTGCCAGCAGCTCAACTAGCGAGAGCTCCTACGAGCAGTACTTC.

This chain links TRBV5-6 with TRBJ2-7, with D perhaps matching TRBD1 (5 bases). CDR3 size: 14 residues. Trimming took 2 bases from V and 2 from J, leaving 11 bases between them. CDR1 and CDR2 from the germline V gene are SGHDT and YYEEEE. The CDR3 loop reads CASSFSGKPYEQYF. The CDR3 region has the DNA TGTGCCAGCAGCTTCTCAGGGAAGCCCTACGAGCAGTACTTC. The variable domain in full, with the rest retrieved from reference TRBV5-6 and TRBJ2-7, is DAGVTQSPTHLIKTRGQQVTLRCSPKSGHDTVSWYQQALGQGPQFIFQYYEEEERQRGNFPDRFSGHQFPNYSSELNVNALLLGDSALYLCASSFSGKPYEQYFGPGTRLTVT.

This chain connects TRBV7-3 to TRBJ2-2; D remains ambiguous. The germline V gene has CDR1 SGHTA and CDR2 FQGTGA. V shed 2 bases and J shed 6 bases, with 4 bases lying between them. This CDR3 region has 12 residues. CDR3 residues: CASSLFPGELFF. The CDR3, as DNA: TGTGCCAGCAGCTTATTTCCCGGGGAGCTGTTTTTT.

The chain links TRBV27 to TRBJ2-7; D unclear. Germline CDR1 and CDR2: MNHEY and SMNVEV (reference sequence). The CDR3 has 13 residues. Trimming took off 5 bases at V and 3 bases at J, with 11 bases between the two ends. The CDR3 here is CASSLRTHYEQYF. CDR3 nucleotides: TGTGCCAGCAGTCTCCGGACCCACTACGAGCAGTACTTC.

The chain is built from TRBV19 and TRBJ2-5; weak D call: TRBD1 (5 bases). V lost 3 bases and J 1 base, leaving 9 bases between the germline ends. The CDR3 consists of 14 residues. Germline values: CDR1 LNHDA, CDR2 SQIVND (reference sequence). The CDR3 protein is CASSIPRAQETQYF. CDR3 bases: TGTGCCAGTAGTATTCCCAGGGCCCAAGAGACCCAGTACTTC.

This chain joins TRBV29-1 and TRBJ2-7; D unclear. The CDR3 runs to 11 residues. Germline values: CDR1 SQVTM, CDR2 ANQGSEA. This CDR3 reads CSITEVYEQYF. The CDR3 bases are TGCAGTATCACCGAAGTCTACGAGCAGTACTTC.

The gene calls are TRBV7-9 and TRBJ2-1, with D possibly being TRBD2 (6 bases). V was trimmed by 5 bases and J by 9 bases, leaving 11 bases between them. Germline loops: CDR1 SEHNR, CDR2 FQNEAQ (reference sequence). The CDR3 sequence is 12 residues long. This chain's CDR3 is CASSATGVEQFF. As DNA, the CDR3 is TGTGCCAGCAGCGCTACGGGAGTTGAGCAGTTCTTC.

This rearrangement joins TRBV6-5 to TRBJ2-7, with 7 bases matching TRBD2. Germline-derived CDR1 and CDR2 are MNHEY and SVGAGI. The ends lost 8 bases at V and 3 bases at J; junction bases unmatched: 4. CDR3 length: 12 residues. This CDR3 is CASRLAYYEQYF. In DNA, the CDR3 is TGTGCCAGCCGACTAGCCTACTACGAGCAGTACTTC.

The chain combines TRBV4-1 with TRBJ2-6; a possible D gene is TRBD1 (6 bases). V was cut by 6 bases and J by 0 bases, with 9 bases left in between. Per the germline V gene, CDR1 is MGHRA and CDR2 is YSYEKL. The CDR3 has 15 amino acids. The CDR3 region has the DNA TGCGCCAGCAGTCTACAGGGCTCTGGGGCCAACGTCCTGACTTTC. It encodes CASSLQGSGANVLTF.

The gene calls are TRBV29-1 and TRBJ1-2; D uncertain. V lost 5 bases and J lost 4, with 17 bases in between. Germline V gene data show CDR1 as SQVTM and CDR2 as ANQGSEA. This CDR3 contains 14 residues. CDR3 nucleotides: TGCAGCGTTCTTTGGTCCAATGTAGGCTATGGCTACACCTTC. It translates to CSVLWSNVGYGYTF.

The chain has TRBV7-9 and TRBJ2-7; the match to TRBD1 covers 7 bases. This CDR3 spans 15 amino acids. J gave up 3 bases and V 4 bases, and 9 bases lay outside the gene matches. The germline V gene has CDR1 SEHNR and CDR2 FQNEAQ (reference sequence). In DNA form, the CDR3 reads TGTGCCAGCAGCTCATCCGGGACAGCCTTCTACGAGCAGTACTTC. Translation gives CASSSSGTAFYEQYF.